The 18 T cell receptor beta chains below were found in one sample sequenced in a study of Ad26.COV2.S vaccination and SARS-CoV-2 variants. Noted treatment: about 20 received Ad26.COV2.S at low or high dose, single or two shots; a few received placebo; per-sample allocation not given. Samples analyzed were those drawn on day 63 after the first vaccine or placebo injection. This table comes from immunoSEQ multiplex PCR, and its TCRdb copy is limited to in-frame clones, with some not included. The data show roughly 270,000 clones, with more than 75% seen just once and around 3% held by the top ten. Sequenced material: peripheral blood, taken in a trial of Ad26.COV2.S vaccine versus placebo. The receptors stem from a person aged 18-60 years who received the Ad26.COV2.S COVID-19 vaccine or a placebo.

The chain employs TRBV6-5 and TRBJ1-2; perhaps TRBD1 as D (6 bases). The germline V gene has CDR1 MNHEY and CDR2 SVGAGI. V shed 6 bases and J shed 2 bases, with 10 bases lying between them. The length of the CDR3 is 13 residues. CDR3 nucleotide sequence: TGTGCCAGCAGGAAGGACAGAAACTATGGCTACACCTTC. Its protein is CASRKDRNYGYTF.

The chain links TRBV6-6 to TRBJ2-4, with D possibly being TRBD1 or TRBD2 (5 bases each). Between the trimmed V and J ends, which lost 5 bases and 8 bases, there was a span of 16 bases. The CDR3 spans 14 residues. Germline V gives CDR1 MNHNY, CDR2 SVGAGI (reference sequence). DNA of the CDR3: TGTGCCAGCAGTCACCGGGAAACAGGTGACATTCAGTACTTC. Translating gives CASSHRETGDIQYF.

The genes are TRBV6-1 and TRBJ2-4; 13 bases map to TRBD2. The junction had 7 bases not matched to a gene; V was cut back by 4 bases and J by 7 bases. Germline assignment: CDR1 MNHNS and CDR2 SASEGT. The CDR3 contains 16 residues. The CDR3 bases are TGTGCCAGCAGTGCCGACCAACTAGCGGGAGGGAACATTCAGTACTTC. Translating it yields CASSADQLAGGNIQYF.

The genes are TRBV2 and TRBJ2-7; 8 bases match TRBD1. Germline lookup yields CDR1 SNHLY and CDR2 FYNNEI. There are 14 residues in the CDR3. The V segment lost 5 bases and the J segment 5 bases; nucleotides outside the gene matches: 8. The CDR3 loop reads CASSYTTGGDEQYF. The CDR3 DNA sequence: TGTGCCAGCAGTTACACTACAGGGGGAGACGAGCAGTACTTC.

The chain is built from TRBV9 and TRBJ1-2, with D maybe TRBD1 (5 bases). This CDR3 contains 14 residues. Trimming took off 0 bases at V and 7 bases at J, with 13 bases between the two ends. In germline, CDR1 is SGDLS, CDR2 YYNGEE. The CDR3 DNA sequence: TGTGCCAGCAGCGTAGCTCCCCAGGGCAGTGGCTACACCTTC. This codes for CASSVAPQGSGYTF.

The chain uses TRBV5-1 and TRBJ2-3; no definite D call. Per the germline V gene, CDR1 is SGHRS and CDR2 is YFSETQ. Trimming stripped 0 bases from V and 1 base from J, with 6 bases between. The CDR3 has 14 amino acids. This chain's CDR3 is CASSLDQGTDTQYF. CDR3 nucleotide sequence: TGCGCCAGCAGCTTGGATCAGGGCACAGATACGCAGTATTTT.

This sequence joins TRBV10-1 and TRBJ1-1; a possible D gene is TRBD1 (6 bases). The CDR3 spans 13 residues. CDR1 is WNHNN and CDR2 is SYGVQD in the germline V gene (reference sequence). V shed 8 bases and J shed 7 bases, with 17 bases lying between them. CDR3 nucleotide sequence: TGCGCCAGCCGACAAGAGGACAGCGGTGAAGCTTTCTTT. Amino acid sequence: CASRQEDSGEAFF.

V gene TRBV3-1 (or the pseudogene TRBV3-2) combines with J gene TRBJ2-7, with TRBD1 identical over 10 bases. The CDR3 has 18 amino acids. The J segment lost 2 bases and the V segment lost 4 bases, leaving 14 bases of the junction unmatched. Germline assignment: CDR1 LGHDT and CDR2 YNNKEL (reference sequence). CDR3 protein: CASSLTSGTGVRTYEQYF. Here the CDR3 DNA reads TGTGCCAGCAGCCTTACATCCGGGACAGGGGTCAGAACCTACGAGCAGTACTTC.

The V call is TRBV5-1, the J call TRBJ2-1; TRBD2 aligns across 10 bases. Germline V CDR1 and CDR2: SGHRS, YFSETQ. There are 16 residues in the CDR3. The V segment lost 4 bases and the J segment 1 base; nucleotides outside the gene matches: 5. Written as DNA, the CDR3 is TGCGCCAGCAGCGACTCTAGCGGGAGTTCCTACAATGAGCAGTTCTTC. Protein: CASSDSSGSSYNEQFF.

This clone was seen just once. The sample has other DNA sequences that encode this CDR3 too. This rearrangement joins TRBV5-1 to TRBJ2-7, with D unclear. Deletions cut 0 bases from V and 0 bases from J, with 7 bases between. Germline loops: CDR1 SGHRS, CDR2 YFSETQ. This CDR3 has 14 residues. The CDR3: CASSLASTSYEQYF. CDR3 DNA: TGCGCCAGCAGCTTGGCCAGCACCTCCTACGAGCAGTACTTC.

The V call is TRBV20-1, the J call TRBJ2-2; D is undetermined. The ends were cut back, 3 bases at V and 1 base at J, with 9 bases in the middle. The CDR3 consists of 14 residues. Germline V gives CDR1 DFQATT, CDR2 SNEGSKA (reference sequence). CDR3 loop: CSASPGLNTGELFF. The CDR3 DNA reads TGCAGTGCTAGTCCCGGCCTGAACACCGGGGAGCTGTTTTTT.

This sequence joins TRBV29-1 and TRBJ2-7, with unresolved D. V dropped 5 bases and J dropped 1 base, with 6 bases sitting between them. The V gene's germline CDR1 is SQVTM and CDR2 ANQGSEA. This CDR3 region has 11 residues. The DNA of the CDR3 is TGCAGCGTTCGAGATTCCTACGAGCAGTACTTC. It yields the protein CSVRDSYEQYF.

This clone was counted between two and nine times. CDR3: CASGLGGEGKNTIYF. For the CDR3, the DNA is TGTGCTAGTGGTTTGGGCGGCGAGGGGAAAAACACCATATATTTT. The V and J genes are TRBV12-5 and TRBJ1-3; possibly TRBD1 for D (5 bases). The CDR3 is 15 residues long. V was trimmed by 1 base and J by 6 bases, leaving 13 bases between them. Looked up from germline, CDR1 is LGHNT and CDR2 is FRNRAP.

J is TRBJ2-7 and V is TRBV10-1; D call uncertain. The V end lost 8 bases, the J end lost 5 bases, and 13 bases lay between the germline ends. Germline CDR1 is WNHNN and CDR2 is SYGVQD (reference sequence). This CDR3 is 12 amino acids long. For the CDR3, the DNA is TGCGCCAGCTCCCCGACTGGGGACGAGCAGTACTTC. This gives the protein CASSPTGDEQYF.

V is TRBV27 and J is TRBJ1-2; D not certain. In germline, CDR1 is MNHEY, CDR2 SMNVEV (reference sequence). V dropped 5 bases and J dropped 8 bases, with 21 bases sitting between them. CDR3 length: 15 residues. In DNA form, the CDR3 reads TGTGCCAGCAGTCGAGTAGCTTGGTTTATCGAGGGCTACACCTTC. As protein: CASSRVAWFIEGYTF.

V and J are TRBV9 and TRBJ1-6; D is unclear. CDR1 is SGDLS, CDR2 YYNGEE, per germline. The CDR3 covers 14 residues. Trimming removed 0 bases at V and 9 bases at J, with 10 bases between. CDR3: CASSVGTLASPLHF. The CDR3 DNA is TGTGCCAGCAGCGTAGGAACGTTGGCTTCACCCCTCCACTTT.

The chain has TRBV6-5 and TRBJ1-1; 7 positions match TRBD1. Germline V gives CDR1 MNHEY, CDR2 SVGAGI. With 5 bases clipped from V and 1 base from J, the junction kept 7 bases outside the gene matches. The CDR3 spans 15 residues. The CDR3 DNA follows: TGTGCCAGCAGTAATCCGGACAGGAGGAACACTGAAGCTTTCTTT. It translates to CASSNPDRRNTEAFF.

In its sample, this clone was seen once. The chain combines TRBV19 with TRBJ1-4; 7 positions agree with TRBD1. The V segment lost 8 bases and the J segment 8 bases; nucleotides outside the gene matches: 20. This CDR3 contains 17 residues. Germline V CDR1 and CDR2: LNHDA, SQIVND (reference sequence). In DNA, the CDR3 is TGTGCCAGTCGGCACGACCGGGACAGCAGAAGAAGGGAAAAACTGTTTTTT. Its translation is CASRHDRDSRRREKLFF.